These 20 T cell receptor beta chains share one sample of origin, sequenced in a study of T cell responses to AZD1222 COVID-19 vaccine. Sequenced by immunoSEQ multiplex PCR; TCRdb stores in-frame clones only, minus some. The sample has 90,000 to 120,000 clones, approximately 90% seen once; the top ten hold 4% to 5.5%. Sequencing used peripheral blood, obtained on day 0 of AZD1222 vaccination. The receptor source for this set is an adult in good health.

The chain links TRBV6-2 or TRBV6-3 to TRBJ1-1; 10 bases fit TRBD1. The CDR3 runs 17 residues. J lost 0 bases, V lost 0 bases, and 4 bases had no gene match. Germline lookup yields CDR1 MNHEY and CDR2 SVGEGT. CDR3 sequence (DNA): TGTGCCAGCAGTTACTCGAGGGACAGGGGACTGAACACTGAAGCTTTCTTT. Its protein is CASSYSRDRGLNTEAFF.

This chain links TRBV5-1 with TRBJ2-7, with D possibly being TRBD2 (5 bases). This CDR3 spans 15 amino acids. CDR1 and CDR2 from the germline V gene are SGHRS and YFSETQ. Trimming removed 4 bases at V and 2 bases at J, with 16 bases between. In DNA, the CDR3 is TGCGCCAGCAGCAGTAGCGCAATTTCTACCTACGAGCAGTACTTC. Protein sequence: CASSSSAISTYEQYF.

V gene TRBV20-1 combines with J gene TRBJ2-3, with 12 bases lining up with TRBD1. CDR1 is DFQATT and CDR2 is SNEGSKA in the germline V gene (reference sequence). J lost 5 bases, V lost 3 bases, and 15 bases had no gene match. This CDR3 comprises 18 residues. The CDR3 sequence: CSASHDGGTGGAGDTQYF. CDR3 coding DNA: TGCAGTGCTAGTCACGATGGTGGGACAGGGGGCGCGGGAGATACGCAGTATTTT.

The chain uses TRBV2 and TRBJ1-1; 8 nucleotides align to TRBD1. The V segment lost 8 bases and the J segment 5 bases; nucleotides outside the gene matches: 10. Germline V gene lookup returns CDR1 SNHLY and CDR2 FYNNEI. This CDR3 contains 14 residues. The CDR3 reads CASLVTGGGTEAFF. CDR3 sequence (DNA): TGTGCCAGCCTCGTTACAGGGGGTGGGACTGAAGCTTTCTTT.

J is TRBJ2-4 and V is TRBV19, with a possible D match to TRBD1 (6 bases). V lost 5 bases, J lost 10 bases, and 15 bases lay in between. CDR1 LNHDA and CDR2 SQIVND come from the germline V gene (reference sequence). The CDR3 extends over 13 amino acids. The DNA of the CDR3 is TGTGCCAGTAGTGCCCGGGACAATTGGATTCAGTACTTC. Translating it yields CASSARDNWIQYF.

This chain links TRBV10-3 with TRBJ2-7; possibly TRBD1 for D (6 bases). Germline CDR1 is ENHRY and CDR2 is SYGVKD. The CDR3 extends over 15 amino acids. V lost 5 bases to trimming and J lost 2 bases, with 16 bases between them. Here the CDR3 DNA reads TGTGCCATCAGTCAAAGACAGGACCTTCCCTACGAGCAGTACTTC. Amino acids: CAISQRQDLPYEQYF.

J is TRBJ2-2 and V is TRBV4-1; D gene ambiguous. Germline assignment: CDR1 MGHRA and CDR2 YSYEKL. The CDR3 loop spans 11 amino acids. The V gene lost 3 bases and the J gene lost 6 bases, with 2 bases spanning the gap. The CDR3 DNA sequence: TGCGCCAGCAGCCACTCCGGGGAGCTGTTTTTT. As protein: CASSHSGELFF.

The rearrangement joins TRBV3-1 (or the pseudogene TRBV3-2) to TRBJ1-2; TRBD1 matches at 10 bases. The CDR3 length is 17 residues. Germline values: CDR1 LGHDT, CDR2 YNNKEL (reference sequence). Trimming at V came to 3 bases and at J to 6 bases, leaving 13 bases not matched to a gene. CDR3 sequence (DNA): TGTGCCAGCAGCCAGACTTCATTAAGGACAGGGGGGCATGGCTACACCTTC. This codes for CASSQTSLRTGGHGYTF.

This chain joins TRBV5-1 and TRBJ2-3, with 9 bases fitting TRBD1. The CDR3 is made up of 15 amino acids. J lost 1 base, V lost 2 bases, and 2 bases had no gene match. Per the germline V gene, CDR1 is SGHRS and CDR2 is YFSETQ. The CDR3 DNA reads as TGCGCCAGCAGCTTACAGGGGGCCGGCACAGATACGCAGTATTTT. This codes for CASSLQGAGTDTQYF. The full variable domain, completed using reference TRBV5-1 and TRBJ2-3, is KAGVTQTPRYLIKTRGQQVTLSCSPISGHRSVSWYQQTPGQGLQFLFEYFSETQRNKGNFPGRFSGRQFSNSRSEMNVSTLELGDSALYLCASSLQGAGTDTQYFGPGTRLTVL.

This chain joins TRBV2 and TRBJ1-1, with a tentative D call TRBD1 (6 bases). V gave up 3 bases and J gave up 1 base, with 18 bases separating them. The CDR3 runs to 17 residues. Per germline, CDR1 SNHLY and CDR2 FYNNEI. CDR3 loop: CASSERLSGQKNTEAFF. CDR3 nucleotides: TGTGCCAGCAGTGAGAGGTTGTCAGGACAGAAGAACACTGAAGCTTTCTTT.

This clone showed up just once. V usage is TRBV2 and J usage is TRBJ2-1, with a tentative D call TRBD1 (6 bases). V was shortened by 7 bases and J by 2 bases, with 18 bases between the two germline ends. The CDR3 runs 16 residues. The germline CDR1 and CDR2 sequences are SNHLY and FYNNEI. CDR3 amino acids: CASTRAGAYPYNEQFF. As DNA, the CDR3 is TGTGCCAGCACGCGGGCAGGGGCCTATCCCTACAATGAGCAGTTCTTC.

The rearrangement uses TRBV10-3 and TRBJ1-2, with 7 bases fitting TRBD1. Germline trimming cut 6 bases from V and 5 bases from J; bases unmatched to any gene: 6. This CDR3 is 13 amino acids long. Germline V gives CDR1 ENHRY, CDR2 SYGVKD. The CDR3 bases are TGTGCCATCAGCACAGGGGAGCGGTATGGCTACACCTTC. Translating gives CAISTGERYGYTF.

The chain recombines TRBV19 with TRBJ1-4; D is unresolved. This CDR3 spans 15 amino acids. The germline V gene encodes CDR1 LNHDA and CDR2 SQIVND (reference sequence). Trimming took off 0 bases at V and 7 bases at J, with 12 bases between the two ends. The CDR3 DNA follows: TGTGCCAGTAGTATAGAAAATGGCCGGAGTGAAAAACTGTTTTTT. Translation gives CASSIENGRSEKLFF. Full variable domain (remainder filled in from reference TRBV19 and TRBJ1-4): DGGITQSPKYLFRKEGQNVTLSCEQNLNHDAMYWYRQDPGQGLRLIYYSQIVNDFQKGDIAEGYSVSREKKESFPLTVTSAQKNPTAFYLCASSIENGRSEKLFFGSGTQLSVL.

The chain is built from TRBV5-4 and TRBJ2-3; TRBD1 agrees at 7 bases. V was clipped by 0 bases and J by 1 base; unmatched bases: 5. The CDR3 runs to 16 residues. From germline, CDR1 is SGHNT and CDR2 YYREEE (reference sequence). The CDR3 DNA reads as TGTGCCAGCAGCTTGGGCGGGCAGGGGGGCACAGATACGCAGTATTTT. Translation gives CASSLGGQGGTDTQYF.

The V call is TRBV7-2, the J call TRBJ2-1; TRBD2 matches 8 bases. The J segment lost 2 bases and the V segment lost 3 bases, leaving 6 bases of the junction unmatched. Germline CDR1 is SGHTA and CDR2 is FQGNSA. The CDR3 extends over 16 amino acids. The CDR3 DNA is TGTGCCAGCAGCTTTGATGCGGGACTAGCCTACAATGAGCAGTTCTTC. Translating gives CASSFDAGLAYNEQFF. Based on the CDR3 plus reference TRBV7-2 and TRBJ2-1, the full variable domain is GAGVSQSPSNKVTEKGKDVELRCDPISGHTALYWYRQSLGQGLEFLIYFQGNSAPDKSGLPSDRFSAERTGGSVSTLTIQRTQQEDSAVYLCASSFDAGLAYNEQFFGPGTRLTVL.

The chain combines TRBV18 with TRBJ1-2, with unresolved D. CDR1 and CDR2 from the germline V gene are KGHSH and LQKENI. This CDR3 contains 17 residues. The V end lost 3 bases, the J end lost 4 bases, and 21 bases lay between the germline ends. CDR3 protein: CASSPSKGAGVSYGYTF. Here the CDR3 DNA reads TGTGCCAGCTCACCTTCGAAGGGCGCCGGAGTGAGCTATGGCTACACCTTC.

The sample holds a few counts of this clone. The V call is TRBV7-2, the J call TRBJ2-7, with D unresolved. The germline CDR1 and CDR2 sequences are SGHTA and FQGNSA. The V end lost 0 bases, the J end lost 7 bases, and 10 bases lay between the germline ends. CDR3 length equals 13 residues. Here the CDR3 DNA reads TGTGCCAGCAGCTTAGCCCTCGACTGGGAGCAGTACTTC. It specifies CASSLALDWEQYF.

The genes are TRBV7-3 and TRBJ1-6; possibly TRBD1 for D (5 bases). V shed 4 bases and J shed 5 bases, with 6 bases lying between them. Per germline, CDR1 SGHTA and CDR2 FQGTGA. This CDR3 comprises 13 residues. For the CDR3, the DNA is TGTGCCAGCAGCTCGGGGCATAATTCACCCCTCCACTTT. Its translation: CASSSGHNSPLHF.

This clone was seen a handful of times. This chain joins TRBV19 and TRBJ1-4, with 10 bases aligning to TRBD1. Looked up from germline, CDR1 is LNHDA and CDR2 is SQIVND (reference sequence). The CDR3 extends over 14 amino acids. With V trimmed by 6 bases and J by 8 bases, 6 bases remained unmatched. The chain's CDR3 is CASRPGQGTEKLFF. The CDR3 DNA follows: TGTGCCAGTAGACCGGGACAGGGGACGGAAAAACTGTTTTTT.

The CDR3 reads CASSLGEGAVDTQYF. As DNA, the CDR3 is TGTGCCAGCAGCTTAGGGGAGGGGGCAGTAGATACGCAGTATTTT. The chain carries TRBV7-2 and TRBJ2-3; the D call may be TRBD1 or TRBD2 (7 bases each). CDR1 SGHTA and CDR2 FQGNSA come from the germline V gene. The CDR3 covers 15 residues. With 1 base removed from V and 5 bases from J, the gap between germline ends came to 13 bases.